This T cell receptor beta chain was identified in a study of shared clonotypes between healthy human individuals. On this clone: The same CDR3 can be traced to other DNA sequences in this sample.

This CDR3 region has 15 residues. J lost 4 bases, V lost 1 base, and 5 bases had no gene match. Germline assignment: CDR1 SGHRS and CDR2 YFSETQ. Produced via immunoSEQ multiplex PCR; TCRdb's table is partial and in-frame only. This sample has roughly 2,500,000 clones, with over 85% found just once. The material sequenced was naive CD4+ T cells from PBMCs. Stated subset: CD45RA+ positively selected. J is TRBJ2-5 and V is TRBV5-1; 9 nucleotides match TRBD1. The TCR originated in a man in his late teens or twenties in good health. Some clones in this sample may be carry-over from other donors' samples. The DNA of the CDR3 is TGCGCCAGCAGCTTGATGACAGGGGGTGGAGAGACCCAGTACTTC. Translation: CASSLMTGGGETQYF.